This T cell receptor (beta chain) was sequenced in a study of cytomegalovirus exposure and HLA in healthy donors. Sequenced by immunoSEQ multiplex PCR; TCRdb stores in-frame clones only, minus some. Altogether hundreds of thousands of clones are present, about 83% being singletons, with the ten largest covering roughly 2.5%. There are 15 residues in the CDR3. Germline CDR1 and CDR2: MNHNS and SASEGT. V dropped 1 base and J dropped 0 bases, with 6 bases sitting between them. The sequencing input was PBMCs. This TCR was sampled from a young man in good health and CMV-seronegative. This chain links TRBV6-1 with TRBJ2-2; tentative D call: TRBD1 (6 bases). The CDR3 DNA follows: TGTGCCAGCAGTGAAGGGGGGCCGAACACCGGGGAGCTGTTTTTT. Its translation is CASSEGGPNTGELFF.